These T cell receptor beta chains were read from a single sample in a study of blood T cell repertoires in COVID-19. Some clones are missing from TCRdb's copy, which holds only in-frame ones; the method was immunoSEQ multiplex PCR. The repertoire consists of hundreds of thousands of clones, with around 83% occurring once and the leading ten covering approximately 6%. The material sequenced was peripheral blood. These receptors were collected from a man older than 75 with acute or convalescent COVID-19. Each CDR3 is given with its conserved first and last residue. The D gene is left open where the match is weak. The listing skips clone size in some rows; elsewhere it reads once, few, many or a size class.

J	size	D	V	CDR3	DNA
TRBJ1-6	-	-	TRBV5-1	CASSLGGNSPLHF	TGCGCCAGCAGCTTGGGTGGCAATTCACCCCTCCACTTT
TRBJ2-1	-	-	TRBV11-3	CASSKSGAGGEQFF	TGTGCCAGCAGCAAGTCCGGAGCGGGCGGTGAGCAGTTCTTC
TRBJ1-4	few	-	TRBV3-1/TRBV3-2	CASSRRAGAEKLFF	TGTGCCAGCAGCCGGAGGGCCGGGGCGGAAAAACTGTTTTTT
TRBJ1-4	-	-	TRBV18	CASSPTVGSRVEKLFF	TGTGCCAGCTCACCGACCGTCGGAAGTCGGGTTGAAAAACTGTTTTTT
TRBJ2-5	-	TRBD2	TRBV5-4	CASSAGTSGRAYQETQYF	TGTGCCAGCAGTGCCGGGACTAGCGGGAGAGCGTACCAAGAGACCCAGTACTTC
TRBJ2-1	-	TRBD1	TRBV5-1	CASSIGQGTGEQFF	TGCGCCAGCAGCATAGGACAGGGGACCGGTGAGCAGTTCTTC
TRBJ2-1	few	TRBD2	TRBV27	CASTGGSSYNEQFF	TGTGCCAGCACCGGGGGGAGCTCCTACAATGAGCAGTTCTTC
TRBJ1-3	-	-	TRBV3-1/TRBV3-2	CASSQDFLSSGNTIYF	TGTGCCAGCAGCCAAGATTTTCTGAGCTCTGGAAACACCATATATTTT
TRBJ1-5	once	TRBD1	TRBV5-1	CASSRQGAHGESNQPQHF	TGCGCCAGCAGCCGACAGGGGGCACACGGGGAGAGCAATCAGCCCCAGCATTTT
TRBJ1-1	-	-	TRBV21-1	CAIRPNYVEDRGPNSGTEAFF	TGTGCCATCCGCCCGAACTACGTGGAGGACAGGGGCCCAAATAGCGGCACTGAAGCTTTCTTT
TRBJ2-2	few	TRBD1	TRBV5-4	CASSLLDRGQSGELFF	TGTGCCAGCAGCTTGTTGGACAGGGGGCAATCAGGGGAGCTGTTTTTT
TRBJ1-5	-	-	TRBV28	CASSLGWVQPQHF	TGTGCCAGCAGTTTGGGCTGGGTTCAGCCCCAGCATTTT
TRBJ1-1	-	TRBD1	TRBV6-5	CASSKQGRNTEAFF	TGTGCCAGCAGTAAACAGGGGCGGAACACTGAAGCTTTCTTT
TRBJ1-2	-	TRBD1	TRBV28	CASRPDRVNYGYTF	TGTGCCAGCAGGCCCGACAGGGTTAACTATGGCTACACCTTC
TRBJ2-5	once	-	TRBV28	CASRRGERTGAGFGETQYF	TGTGCCTCCCGGAGGGGGGAGAGAACAGGGGCGGGGTTCGGGGAGACCCAGTACTTC
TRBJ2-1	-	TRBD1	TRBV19	CASSLATGGLYNEQFF	TGTGCCAGTAGTTTGGCGACAGGGGGGTTGTACAATGAGCAGTTCTTC
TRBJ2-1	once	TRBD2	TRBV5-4	CASSWTSGIYNEQFF	TGTGCCAGCAGCTGGACTAGCGGGATTTACAATGAGCAGTTCTTC
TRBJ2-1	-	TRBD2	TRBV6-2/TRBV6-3	CASSSSGGPFF	TGTGCCAGCAGTTCTAGCGGGGGCCCTTTCTTC
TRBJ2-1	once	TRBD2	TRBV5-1	CASGATSGDNEQFF	TGCGCCAGTGGGGCGACTAGCGGAGACAATGAGCAGTTCTTC
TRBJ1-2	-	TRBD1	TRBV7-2	CASSPRTGDNYGYTF	TGTGCCAGCAGCCCCCGGACAGGGGATAACTATGGCTACACCTTC
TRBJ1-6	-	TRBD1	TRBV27	CASPGTGGSPLHF	TGTGCCAGCCCGGGGACAGGGGGTTCACCCCTCCACTTT
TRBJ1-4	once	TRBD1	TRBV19	CASRPGQGHNEKLFF	TGTGCCAGTAGACCGGGACAGGGGCATAATGAAAAACTGTTTTTT
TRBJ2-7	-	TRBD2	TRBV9	CASSAIPGGTSYEQYF	TGTGCCAGCAGCGCGATACCGGGAGGCACCTCCTACGAGCAGTACTTC
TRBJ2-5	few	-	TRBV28	CASSRGETQYF	TGTGCCAGCAGTCGGGGAGAGACCCAGTACTTC
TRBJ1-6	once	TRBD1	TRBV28	CASRRQGASYNSPLHF	TGTGCCAGCAGAAGACAGGGGGCCTCCTATAATTCACCCCTCCACTTT
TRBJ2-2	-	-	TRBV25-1	CASRYPGLENTGELFF	TGTGCCAGCAGATACCCGGGACTCGAGAACACCGGGGAGCTGTTTTTT
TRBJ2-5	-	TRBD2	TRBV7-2	CASSPRTSGSQETQYF	TGTGCCAGCAGCCCAAGAACTAGCGGGTCCCAGGAGACCCAGTACTTC
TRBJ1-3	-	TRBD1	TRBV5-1	CASSRGGTGNTIYF	TGCGCCAGCAGCAGAGGGGGCACTGGAAACACCATATATTTT
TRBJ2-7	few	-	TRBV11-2	CASSLVQGTYEQYF	TGTGCCAGCAGCTTAGTCCAGGGCACCTACGAGCAGTACTTC
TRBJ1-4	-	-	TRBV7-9	CASTIGGARREEKLFF	TGTGCCAGCACCATAGGCGGGGCCCGTCGGGAAGAAAAACTGTTTTTT
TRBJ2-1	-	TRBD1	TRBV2	CASNRGQRNNEQFF	TGTGCCAGCAATCGGGGACAGCGAAATAATGAGCAGTTCTTC
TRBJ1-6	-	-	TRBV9	CASSADRGRSPLHF	TGTGCCAGCAGCGCCGACAGAGGCCGATCACCCCTCCACTTT
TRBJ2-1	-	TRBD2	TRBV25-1	CASSERGLARNEQFF	TGTGCCAGCAGTGAAAGGGGACTAGCGCGCAATGAGCAGTTCTTC
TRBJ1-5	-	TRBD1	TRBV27	CASRAGQVSNQPQHF	TGTGCCAGCAGGGCCGGACAGGTTAGCAATCAGCCCCAGCATTTT
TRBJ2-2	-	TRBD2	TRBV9	CASSVELAGELFF	TGTGCCAGCAGCGTAGAACTAGCGGGGGAGCTGTTTTTT
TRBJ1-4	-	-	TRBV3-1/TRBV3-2	CASSHISGGEKLFF	TGTGCCAGCAGCCATATCTCCGGCGGAGAAAAACTGTTTTTT
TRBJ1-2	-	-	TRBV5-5	CASSLEQGNYGYTF	TGTGCCAGCAGCTTAGAACAGGGAAACTATGGCTACACCTTC
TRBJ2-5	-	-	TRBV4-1	CASSSTGLTKETQYF	TGCGCCAGCAGCTCAACAGGGCTTACCAAAGAGACCCAGTACTTC
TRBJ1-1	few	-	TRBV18	CASSQDGLLEAFF	TGTGCCAGCTCACAGGACGGACTTCTTGAAGCTTTCTTT
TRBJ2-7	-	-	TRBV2	CASRRQQSYEQYF	TGTGCCAGCAGGAGACAGCAATCTTACGAGCAGTACTTC
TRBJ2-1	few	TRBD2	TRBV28	CASGLAGGLHEQFF	TGTGCCAGTGGACTAGCGGGAGGGTTGCATGAGCAGTTCTTC
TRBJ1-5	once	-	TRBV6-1	CASSEAASNQPQHF	TGTGCCAGCAGTGAAGCGGCAAGCAATCAGCCCCAGCATTTT